This T cell receptor (beta chain) was recovered during a study of cytomegalovirus exposure and HLA in healthy donors. Study details: Early release data held tens of millions of unique TCRs from HLA-typed donors.

Both 60 Vbeta primers and 13 Jbeta primers went into the PCR. Sequencing used immunoSEQ multiplex PCR; TCRdb keeps in-frame clones, though not all of them. Of about 150,000 clones listed, approximately 80% were seen once; the top ten hold 2% to 3%. Findings and limits, study-wide: An apparent linkage of common viral pathogens to several of the most significant clusters emerged in a later analysis.

The CDR3 length is 15 residues. The germline gives CDR1 LNHDA, CDR2 SQIVND (reference sequence). V was clipped by 6 bases and J by 4 bases; unmatched bases: 7. Notes on this clone: The antigen remains undetermined.

This receptor was taken from a boy younger than 10 in good health and CMV-seronegative. Sequenced sample: PBMCs. The chain uses TRBV19 and TRBJ2-2; 8 bases agree with TRBD1. The CDR3 sequence: CASRTRDRSTGELFF. The DNA for the CDR3 is TGTGCCAGTAGGACCCGGGACAGGTCCACCGGGGAGCTGTTTTTT.